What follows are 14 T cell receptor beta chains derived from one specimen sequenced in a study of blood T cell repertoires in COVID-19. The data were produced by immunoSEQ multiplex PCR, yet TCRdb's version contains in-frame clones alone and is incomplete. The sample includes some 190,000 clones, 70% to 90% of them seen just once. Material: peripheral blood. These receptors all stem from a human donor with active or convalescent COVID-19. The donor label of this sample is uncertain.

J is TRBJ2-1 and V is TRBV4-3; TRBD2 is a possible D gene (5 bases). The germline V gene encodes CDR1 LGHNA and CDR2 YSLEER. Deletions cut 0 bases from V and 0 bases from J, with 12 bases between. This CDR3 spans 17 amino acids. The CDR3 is CASSQDSRLLSYNEQFF. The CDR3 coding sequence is TGCGCCAGCAGCCAAGATTCGCGACTACTCTCCTACAATGAGCAGTTCTTC.

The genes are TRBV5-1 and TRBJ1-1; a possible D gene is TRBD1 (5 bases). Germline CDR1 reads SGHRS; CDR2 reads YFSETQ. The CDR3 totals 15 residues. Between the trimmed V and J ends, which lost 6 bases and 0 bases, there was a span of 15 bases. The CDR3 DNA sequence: TGCGCCAGCACCCGAGGAGGGGCCCTGAACACTGAAGCTTTCTTT. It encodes CASTRGGALNTEAFF.

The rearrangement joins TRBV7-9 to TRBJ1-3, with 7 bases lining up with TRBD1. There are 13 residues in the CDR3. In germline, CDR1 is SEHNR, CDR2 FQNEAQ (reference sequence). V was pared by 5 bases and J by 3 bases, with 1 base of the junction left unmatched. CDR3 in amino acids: CASSQGVGNTIYF. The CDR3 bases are TGTGCCAGCAGCCAGGGGGTTGGAAACACCATATATTTT.

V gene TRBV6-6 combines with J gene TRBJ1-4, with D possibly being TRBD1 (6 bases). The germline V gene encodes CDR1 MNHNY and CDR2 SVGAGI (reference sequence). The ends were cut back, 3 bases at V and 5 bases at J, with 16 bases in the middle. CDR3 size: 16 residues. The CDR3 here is CASSYRGGAGNEKLFF. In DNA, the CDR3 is TGTGCCAGCAGTTATAGGGGGGGGGCTGGGAATGAAAAACTGTTTTTT.

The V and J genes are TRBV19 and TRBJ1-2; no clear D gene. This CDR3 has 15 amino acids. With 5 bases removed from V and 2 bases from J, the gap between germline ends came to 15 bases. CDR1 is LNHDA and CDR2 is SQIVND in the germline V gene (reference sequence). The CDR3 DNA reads TGTGCCAGTAGTCCTTACCCTCAGAACAACTATGGCTACACCTTC. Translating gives CASSPYPQNNYGYTF.

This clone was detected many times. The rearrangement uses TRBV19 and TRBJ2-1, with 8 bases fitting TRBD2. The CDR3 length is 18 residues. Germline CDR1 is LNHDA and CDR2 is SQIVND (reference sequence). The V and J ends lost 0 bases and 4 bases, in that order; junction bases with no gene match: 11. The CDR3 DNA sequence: TGTGCCAGTAGTATAGATCCCCCCGGGGCTAGCGGGTACAATGAGCAGTTCTTC. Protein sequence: CASSIDPPGASGYNEQFF.

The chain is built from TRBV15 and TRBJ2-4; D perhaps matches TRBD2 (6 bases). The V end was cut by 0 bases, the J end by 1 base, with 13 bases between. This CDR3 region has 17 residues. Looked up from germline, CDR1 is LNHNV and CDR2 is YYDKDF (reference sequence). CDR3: CATSRDPRGAAKNIQYF. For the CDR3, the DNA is TGTGCCACCAGCAGAGATCCCCGCGGGGCGGCCAAAAACATTCAGTACTTC.

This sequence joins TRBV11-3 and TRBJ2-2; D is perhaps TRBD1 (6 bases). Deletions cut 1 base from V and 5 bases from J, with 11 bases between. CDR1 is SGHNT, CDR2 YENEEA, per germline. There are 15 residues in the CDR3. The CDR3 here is CASSLAQGNTGELFF. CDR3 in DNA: TGTGCCAGCAGCTTAGCGCAGGGGAATACCGGGGAGCTGTTTTTT.

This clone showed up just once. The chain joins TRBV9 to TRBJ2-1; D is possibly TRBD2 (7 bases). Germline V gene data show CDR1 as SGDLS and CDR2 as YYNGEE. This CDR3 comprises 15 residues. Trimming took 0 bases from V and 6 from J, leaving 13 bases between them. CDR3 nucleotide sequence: TGTGCCAGCAGCGTAGTGGGGGGGCCCGGCAATGAGCAGTTCTTC. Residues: CASSVVGGPGNEQFF.

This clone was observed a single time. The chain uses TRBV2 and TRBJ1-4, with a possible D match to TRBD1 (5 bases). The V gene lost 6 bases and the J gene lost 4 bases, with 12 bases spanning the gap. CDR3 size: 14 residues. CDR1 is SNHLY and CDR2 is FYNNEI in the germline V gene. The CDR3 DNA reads TGTGCCAGCAGGGGGGACTTATTTAATGAAAAACTGTTTTTT. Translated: CASRGDLFNEKLFF.

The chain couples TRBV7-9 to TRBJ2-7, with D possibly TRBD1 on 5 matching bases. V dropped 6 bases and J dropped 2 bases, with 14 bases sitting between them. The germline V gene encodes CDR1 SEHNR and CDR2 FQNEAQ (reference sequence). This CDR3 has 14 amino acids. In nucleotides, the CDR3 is TGTGCCAGCAGGGCTAAGGGGTCTGCCTACGAGCAGTACTTC. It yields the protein CASRAKGSAYEQYF.

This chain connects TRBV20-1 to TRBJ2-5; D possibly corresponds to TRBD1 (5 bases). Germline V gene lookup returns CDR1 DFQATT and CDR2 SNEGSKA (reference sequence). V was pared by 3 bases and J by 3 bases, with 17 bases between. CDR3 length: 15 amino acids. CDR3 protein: CSASYRQTLKETQYF. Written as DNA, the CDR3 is TGCAGTGCTAGTTACAGGCAGACCCTAAAAGAGACCCAGTACTTC.

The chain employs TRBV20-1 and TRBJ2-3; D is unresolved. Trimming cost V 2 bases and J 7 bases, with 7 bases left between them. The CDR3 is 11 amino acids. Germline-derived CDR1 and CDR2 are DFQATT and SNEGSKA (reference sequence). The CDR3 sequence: CSARNSYTQYF. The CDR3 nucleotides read TGCAGTGCTAGAAACAGTTATACGCAGTATTTT.

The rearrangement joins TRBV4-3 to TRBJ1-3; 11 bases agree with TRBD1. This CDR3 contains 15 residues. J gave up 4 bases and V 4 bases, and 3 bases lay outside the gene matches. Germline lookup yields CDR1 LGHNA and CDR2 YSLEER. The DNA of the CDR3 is TGCGCCAGCAGCCGCAGGACAGGGGGCGGAAACACCATATATTTT. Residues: CASSRRTGGGNTIYF.